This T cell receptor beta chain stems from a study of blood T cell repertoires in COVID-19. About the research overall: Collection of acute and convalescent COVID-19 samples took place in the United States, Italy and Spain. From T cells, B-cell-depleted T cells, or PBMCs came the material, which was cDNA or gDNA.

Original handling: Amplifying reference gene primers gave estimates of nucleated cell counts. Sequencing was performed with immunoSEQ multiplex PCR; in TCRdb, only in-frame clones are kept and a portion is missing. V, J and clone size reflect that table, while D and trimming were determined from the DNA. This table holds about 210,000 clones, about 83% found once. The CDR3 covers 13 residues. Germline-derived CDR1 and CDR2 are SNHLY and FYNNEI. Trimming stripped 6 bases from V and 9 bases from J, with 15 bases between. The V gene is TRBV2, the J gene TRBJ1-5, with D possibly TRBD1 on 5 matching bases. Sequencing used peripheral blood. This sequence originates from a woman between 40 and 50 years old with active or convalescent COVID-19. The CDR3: CASRYRSASPQHF. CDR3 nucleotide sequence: TGTGCCAGCAGATACAGGAGTGCTTCGCCCCAGCATTTT.